A single sample gave rise to the 27 T cell receptor beta chains below, sequenced in a study of blood T cell repertoires in COVID-19 (dated by TCRdb to about 2020). The library was prepared using the immunoSEQ multiplex PCR assay. As stored in TCRdb, this immuneACCESS dataset retains in-frame rearrangements with V and J assigned. A fraction of the clones does not appear; measured against another copy, unresolved V genes explain less than half of the discrepancy, and the remainder lacks a known reason. This sample gives approximately 440,000 clones in total; around 90% of them show up just once. About 0.7% of the sample is held by the ten biggest clonotypes. The specimen sequenced was PBMCs or T cells enriched from blood (not recorded which). These receptors came from a young woman who had recovered from COVID-19.

This chain links TRBV6-1 with TRBJ2-1, with TRBD2 matching 10 bases. Germline values: CDR1 MNHNS, CDR2 SASEGT. This CDR3 is 15 amino acids long. The ends lost 2 bases at V and 7 bases at J; junction bases unmatched: 5. The CDR3 here is CASSELAGETNEQFF. CDR3 coding DNA: TGTGCCAGCAGTGAACTAGCGGGGGAAACGAATGAGCAGTTCTTC.

The chain recombines TRBV6-5 with TRBJ2-3, with 10 bases fitting TRBD1. The J segment lost 4 bases and the V segment lost 5 bases, leaving 3 bases of the junction unmatched. This CDR3 region has 14 residues. Germline V gene sequence: CDR1 MNHEY, CDR2 SVGAGI. CDR3 protein: CASSRGTGADTQYF. The CDR3 bases are TGTGCCAGCAGTCGAGGGACAGGGGCAGATACGCAGTATTTT.

This sequence joins TRBV30 and TRBJ2-7; D gene unclear. Per germline, CDR1 GTSNPN and CDR2 SVGIG (reference sequence). The CDR3 loop spans 11 amino acids. V was pared by 5 bases and J by 4 bases, with 9 bases between. Here the CDR3 reads CAWSREYEQYF. In nucleotides, the CDR3 is TGTGCCTGGTCAAGAGAGTACGAGCAGTACTTC.

V and J are TRBV2 and TRBJ2-4; 12 bases fit TRBD2. The CDR3 is 17 amino acids. Germline CDR1 is SNHLY and CDR2 is FYNNEI. The V and J ends lost 7 bases and 3 bases, in that order; junction bases with no gene match: 10. In nucleotides, the CDR3 is TGTGCCAGCATGGCTAGCGGGGGGGCCTTGGTCAAAAACATTCAGTACTTC. This translates into CASMASGGALVKNIQYF.

The chain couples TRBV30 to TRBJ2-1, with TRBD2 as a possible D gene (5 bases). This CDR3 is 14 amino acids long. Trimming took off 2 bases at V and 7 bases at J, with 15 bases between the two ends. Germline values: CDR1 GTSNPN, CDR2 SVGIG (reference sequence). The CDR3 reads CAWSLPGVANEQFF. CDR3 in DNA: TGTGCCTGGAGTCTTCCCGGGGTGGCTAATGAGCAGTTCTTC.

The V gene is TRBV2, the J gene TRBJ1-3; weak D call: TRBD1 (6 bases). V was trimmed by 1 base and J by 6 bases, leaving 10 bases between them. The CDR3 is made up of 14 amino acids. CDR1 and CDR2 from the germline V gene are SNHLY and FYNNEI. CDR3 bases: TGTGCCAGCAGTGAAGTAGGGGGGGAAAACACCATATATTTT. It translates to CASSEVGGENTIYF.

The V and J genes are TRBV28 and TRBJ2-7; D is unclear. This CDR3 comprises 12 residues. V was cut by 6 bases and J by 5 bases, with 11 bases left in between. Per germline, CDR1 MDHEN and CDR2 SYDVKM. CDR3 sequence: CASSQTSHEQYF. CDR3 in DNA: TGTGCCAGCAGCCAAACTTCTCACGAGCAGTACTTC.

V is TRBV11-2 and J is TRBJ2-5; 10 bases agree with TRBD2. The length of the CDR3 is 14 residues. The germline V gene has CDR1 SGHAT and CDR2 FQNNGV. Trimming at V came to 8 bases and at J to 4 bases, leaving 7 bases not matched to a gene. The CDR3 nucleotides read TGTGCCAGCCTAAAAGCGGGGGGGACAGAGACCCAGTACTTC. Protein product: CASLKAGGTETQYF.

The rearrangement joins TRBV2 to TRBJ2-7, with D hard to call. The CDR3 is 13 residues long. With 4 bases removed from V and 4 bases from J, the gap between germline ends came to 11 bases. Germline CDR1 SNHLY, CDR2 FYNNEI. This CDR3 is CASSVTATYEQYF. The CDR3 DNA follows: TGTGCCAGCAGTGTTACAGCTACTTACGAGCAGTACTTC.

The chain recombines TRBV20-1 with TRBJ2-7, with a weak D call TRBD2 (6 bases). CDR1 DFQATT and CDR2 SNEGSKA come from the germline V gene (reference sequence). Trimming stripped 3 bases from V and 6 bases from J, with 15 bases between. The CDR3 length is 13 residues. CDR3 loop: CSASFGGGGEQYF. The CDR3 DNA follows: TGCAGTGCTAGTTTCGGGGGAGGCGGCGAGCAGTACTTC.

This chain uses TRBV12-5 with TRBJ1-3, with a possible D match to TRBD1 (6 bases). V lost 0 bases, J lost 0 bases, and 9 bases lay in between. Germline CDR1 LGHNT, CDR2 FRNRAP. This CDR3 has 16 amino acids. The CDR3: CASGLVPGASGNTIYF. Written as DNA, the CDR3 is TGTGCTAGTGGTTTGGTTCCAGGGGCCTCTGGAAACACCATATATTTT.

Remarks on this clone: The junction differs from germline at one of its ends, possibly a read error. This chain connects TRBV18 to TRBJ1-2; TRBD1 agrees at 7 bases. The CDR3 loop spans 15 amino acids. The V gene's germline CDR1 is KGHSH and CDR2 LQKENI. The CDR3 DNA sequence: TGTGCCAGCTCTCCGGGTGGGACAGACCAGTACATTGACTCCTTC. Its protein is CASSPGGTDQYIDSF. Full variable domain (remainder filled in from reference TRBV18 and TRBJ1-2): NAGVMQNPRHLVRRRGQEARLRCSPMKGHSHVYWYRQLPEEGLKFMVYLQKENIIDESGMPKERFSAEFPKEGPSILRIQQVVRGDSAAYFCASSPGGTDQYIDSFGSGTRLTVV.

V usage is TRBV4-1 and J usage is TRBJ2-1, with D perhaps matching TRBD2 (6 bases). Germline CDR1 MGHRA, CDR2 YSYEKL. The CDR3 is made up of 13 amino acids. The germline V and J ends were trimmed by 8 bases and 8 bases, with 16 bases remaining between them. The CDR3 coding sequence is TGCGCCAGCTCCCTCGCGGGGTATCATGAGCAGTTCTTC. It encodes CASSLAGYHEQFF.

The chain carries TRBV3-1 (or the pseudogene TRBV3-2) and TRBJ1-1; D perhaps matches TRBD1 (6 bases). Germline V gene lookup returns CDR1 LGHDT and CDR2 YNNKEL (reference sequence). The CDR3 sequence is 14 residues long. V was pared by 3 bases and J by 4 bases, with 12 bases between. CDR3 bases: TGTGCCAGCAGCCACAGCGGGGGCCGCACTGAAGCTTTCTTT. It codes for CASSHSGGRTEAFF.

This clone showed up just once. The chain has TRBV5-8 and TRBJ2-1; the match to TRBD2 covers 10 bases. Looked up from germline, CDR1 is SGHTS and CDR2 is YDEGEE. This CDR3 is 15 amino acids long. J gave up 7 bases and V 4 bases, and 8 bases lay outside the gene matches. The CDR3 DNA sequence: TGTGCCAGCAGCCCCATACTAGCGGGGTTGAATGAGCAGTTCTTC. This translates into CASSPILAGLNEQFF. Full variable domain (rest looked up from reference TRBV5-8 and TRBJ2-1): EAGVTQSPTHLIKTRGQQATLRCSPISGHTSVYWYQQALGLGLQFLLWYDEGEERNRGNFPPRFSGRQFPNYSSELNVNALELEDSALYLCASSPILAGLNEQFFGPGTRLTVL.

The chain employs TRBV30 and TRBJ1-1; D is perhaps TRBD1 (5 bases). The CDR3 contains 13 residues. Trimming took off 4 bases at V and 5 bases at J, with 14 bases between the two ends. From germline, CDR1 is GTSNPN and CDR2 SVGIG (reference sequence). The CDR3 DNA reads as TGTGCCTGGACCCCGGGGGGAGGAACTGAAGCTTTCTTT. It yields the protein CAWTPGGGTEAFF.

This clone was observed a single time. The chain couples TRBV7-9 to TRBJ2-3; 8 nucleotides line up with TRBD2. Germline assignment: CDR1 SEHNR and CDR2 FQNEAQ (reference sequence). The CDR3 spans 17 residues. V trimming: 5 bases; J trimming: 7 bases; junction bases outside the gene matches: 17. CDR3 loop: CASSHSFKRGIGHTQYF. CDR3 sequence (DNA): TGTGCCAGCAGCCATTCTTTCAAGCGGGGGATTGGTCATACGCAGTATTTT.

The J gene is TRBJ1-2, the V gene TRBV24-1, with a weak D call TRBD1 (5 bases). In germline, CDR1 is KGHDR, CDR2 SFDVKD. The CDR3 has 15 amino acids. The V end was cut by 4 bases, the J end by 5 bases, with 16 bases between. In DNA, the CDR3 is TGTGCCACCAGTGACTCCCTCGGACATCCGTATGGCTACACCTTC. This encodes CATSDSLGHPYGYTF.

The V call is TRBV7-9, the J call TRBJ1-2, with D uncertain. The V and J ends lost 6 bases and 4 bases respectively, with 15 bases between them. The CDR3 length is 14 residues. Germline CDR1 and CDR2: SEHNR and FQNEAQ (reference sequence). Here the CDR3 reads CASSLSTGSYGYTF. In DNA form, the CDR3 reads TGTGCCAGCAGTCTTTCAACCGGGTCCTATGGCTACACCTTC.

The chain joins TRBV19 to TRBJ1-1; D is possibly TRBD1 (5 bases). The V gene's germline CDR1 is LNHDA and CDR2 SQIVND (reference sequence). V was pared by 9 bases and J by 1 base, with 12 bases between. The CDR3 extends over 13 amino acids. The CDR3 DNA is TGTGCCAGCGCAAGGGGTACGAACACTGAAGCTTTCTTT. It specifies CASARGTNTEAFF.

The J gene is TRBJ2-7, the V gene TRBV15, with D tentatively TRBD1 (5 bases). The ends were cut back, 8 bases at V and 7 bases at J, with 18 bases in the middle. CDR1 LNHNV and CDR2 YYDKDF come from the germline V gene (reference sequence). CDR3 length: 13 residues. CDR3 sequence reads: CATSAGNDREQYF. CDR3 DNA sequence: TGTGCCACCTCTGCAGGGAACGATAGGGAGCAGTACTTC. Using reference TRBV15 and TRBJ2-7 for the parts outside the CDR3, the full variable domain is DAMVIQNPRYQVTQFGKPVTLSCSQTLNHNVMYWYQQKSSQAPKLLFHYYDKDFNNEADTPDNFQSRRPNTSFCFLDIRSPGLGDTAMYLCATSAGNDREQYFGPGTRLTVT.

V usage is TRBV7-9 and J usage is TRBJ1-2; 7 bases align to TRBD1. V trimming: 5 bases; J trimming: 4 bases; junction bases outside the gene matches: 7. CDR3 length equals 14 residues. Germline assignment: CDR1 SEHNR and CDR2 FQNEAQ (reference sequence). The CDR3 region has the DNA TGTGCCAGCAGCAGAACTGGACAGGTCTATGGCTACACCTTC. This gives the protein CASSRTGQVYGYTF.

The rearrangement joins TRBV11-2 to TRBJ1-1; 8 bases map to TRBD1. In germline, CDR1 is SGHAT, CDR2 FQNNGV. The CDR3 totals 14 residues. V shed 2 bases and J 5 bases; nucleotides not matched to a gene: 4. CDR3 DNA: TGTGCCAGCAGCTTAACAGGGGGTGAGACTGAAGCTTTCTTT. Translating gives CASSLTGGETEAFF.

V gene TRBV10-1 combines with J gene TRBJ2-3; 10 bases match TRBD2. The CDR3 runs to 16 residues. Germline CDR1 and CDR2: WNHNN and SYGVQD (reference sequence). The J segment lost 0 bases and the V segment lost 1 base, leaving 1 base of the junction unmatched. CDR3 amino acids: CASSELAGGSTDTQYF. In nucleotides, the CDR3 is TGCGCCAGCAGTGAGTTAGCGGGGGGTAGCACAGATACGCAGTATTTT.

This sequence joins TRBV5-6 and TRBJ2-5, with 9 positions matching TRBD2. The germline V gene has CDR1 SGHDT and CDR2 YYEEEE. V trimming: 0 bases; J trimming: 5 bases; junction bases outside the gene matches: 14. The CDR3 extends over 18 amino acids. The CDR3 bases are TGTGCCAGCAGCTTGGTTGGAGGGACTAGCCTGGAAGAGGAGACCCAGTACTTC. As protein: CASSLVGGTSLEEETQYF. The complete variable domain, with remaining parts taken from reference TRBV5-6 and TRBJ2-5, reads DAGVTQSPTHLIKTRGQQVTLRCSPKSGHDTVSWYQQALGQGPQFIFQYYEEEERQRGNFPDRFSGHQFPNYSSELNVNALLLGDSALYLCASSLVGGTSLEEETQYFGPGTRLLVL.

The chain links TRBV30 to TRBJ1-6, with TRBD1 matching over 8 bases. The CDR3 is 15 residues long. V dropped 2 bases and J dropped 9; count of bases not matched to a gene: 9. Germline assignment: CDR1 GTSNPN and CDR2 SVGIG (reference sequence). The CDR3 loop is CAWSLDRGESSPLHF. CDR3 DNA: TGTGCCTGGAGTTTAGACAGGGGAGAAAGTTCACCCCTCCACTTT.

The J gene is TRBJ1-4, the V gene TRBV11-2, with a tentative D call TRBD1 (6 bases). Trimming removed 5 bases at V and 6 bases at J, with 19 bases between. This CDR3 is 16 amino acids long. CDR1 and CDR2 from the germline V gene are SGHAT and FQNNGV. The CDR3 here is CASSPHTGRGDEKLFF. As DNA, the CDR3 is TGTGCCAGCAGCCCACATACAGGGAGGGGAGATGAAAAACTGTTTTTT.